This T cell receptor (beta chain) was sequenced during a study of blood T cell repertoires in COVID-19. Study details: From the United States, Italy and Spain came samples of acute and convalescent COVID-19. Sources were T cells, B-cell-depleted T cells, or PBMCs; the material itself was cDNA or gDNA.

The V gene's germline CDR1 is SGHRS and CDR2 YFSETQ. This CDR3 is 13 amino acids long. V was trimmed by 3 bases and J by 5 bases, leaving 11 bases between them. Under the authors' procedure: The assay estimated nucleated cells by amplifying reference gene primers. TCRdb's table, derived via immunoSEQ multiplex PCR, lists solely in-frame clones and lacks some. Clonal size and the V and J genes are those of that table, whereas D and trimming came from the DNA. The table has about 60,000 clones, about four fifths seen once. The gene calls are TRBV5-1 and TRBJ2-5; a weak D match, TRBD1 (5 bases). The TCR originated in a human donor in a cohort sampled during active COVID-19. Source material: peripheral blood. CDR3 in DNA: TGCGCCAGCAGCTGGGGCGTTGGGGAGACCCAGTACTTC. Translated: CASSWGVGETQYF.